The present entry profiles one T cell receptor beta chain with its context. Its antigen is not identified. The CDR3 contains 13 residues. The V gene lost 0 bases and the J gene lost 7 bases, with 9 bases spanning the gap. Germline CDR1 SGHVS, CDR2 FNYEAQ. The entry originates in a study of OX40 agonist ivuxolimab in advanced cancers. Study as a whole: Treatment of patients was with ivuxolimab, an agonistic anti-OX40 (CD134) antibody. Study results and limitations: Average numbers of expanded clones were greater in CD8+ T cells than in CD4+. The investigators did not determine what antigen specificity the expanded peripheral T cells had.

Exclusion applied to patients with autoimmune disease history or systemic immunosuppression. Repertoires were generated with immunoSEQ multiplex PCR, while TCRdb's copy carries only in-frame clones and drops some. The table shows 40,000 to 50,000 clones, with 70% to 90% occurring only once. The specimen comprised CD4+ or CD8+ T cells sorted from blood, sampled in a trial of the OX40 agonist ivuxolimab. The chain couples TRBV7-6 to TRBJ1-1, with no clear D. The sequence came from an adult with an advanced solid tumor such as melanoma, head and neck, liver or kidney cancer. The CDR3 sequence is CASSLASYDEAFF. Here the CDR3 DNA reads TGTGCCAGCAGCTTAGCGTCCTACGATGAAGCTTTCTTT.